This T cell receptor (beta chain) was documented in a study of control samples from healthy donors and cancer patients. Per the germline V gene, CDR1 is MDHEN and CDR2 is SYDVKM. The CDR3 consists of 14 residues. Assay: immunoSEQ multiplex PCR; the TCRdb copy retains only in-frame clones and omits some. The data show over 100,000 clones, approximately 90% seen once. As to this clone: Germline and junction disagree at one end, which may indicate a read error.

The origin of this receptor is a human donor in good health. The donor label of this sample is uncertain. This chain connects TRBV28 to TRBJ2-7; D is tentatively TRBD1 or TRBD2 (6 bases each). The sequenced material came from blood. CDR3 DNA: TGTGCCACCAGTGGAGGGGGTTTCACCTACGAGCAGTACTTC. It translates to CATSGGGFTYEQYF.